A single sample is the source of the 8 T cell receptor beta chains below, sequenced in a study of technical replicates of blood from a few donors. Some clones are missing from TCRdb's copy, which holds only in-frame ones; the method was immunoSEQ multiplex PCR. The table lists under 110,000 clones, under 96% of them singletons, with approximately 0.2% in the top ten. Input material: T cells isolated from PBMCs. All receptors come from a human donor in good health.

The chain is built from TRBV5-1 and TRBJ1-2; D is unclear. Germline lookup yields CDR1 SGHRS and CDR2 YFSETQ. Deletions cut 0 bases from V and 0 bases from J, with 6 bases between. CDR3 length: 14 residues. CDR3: CASSLGETNYGYTF. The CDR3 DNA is TGCGCCAGCAGCTTGGGAGAGACTAACTATGGCTACACCTTC.

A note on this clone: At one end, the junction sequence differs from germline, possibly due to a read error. As DNA, the CDR3 is TGCGCCAGCAGCGGGCGGACTTCCTCCGAGCAGTACTTC. Encoded protein: CASSGRTSSEQYF. The rearrangement links TRBV5-1 to TRBJ2-7, with a possible D match to TRBD2 (5 bases). Germline V gene data show CDR1 as SGHRS and CDR2 as YFSETQ. The CDR3 loop spans 13 amino acids. Together with reference TRBV5-1 and TRBJ2-7, the CDR3 gives the full variable domain: KAGVTQTPRYLIKTRGQQVTLSCSPISGHRSVSWYQQTPGQGLQFLFEYFSETQRNKGNFPGRFSGRQFSNSRSEMNVSTLELGDSALYLCASSGRTSSEQYFGPGTRLTVT.

CDR3 coding DNA: TGTGCCAGCAGGAGACCCACGGGGATCCCCTACGAGCAGTACTTC. Amino acid sequence: CASRRPTGIPYEQYF. The J gene is TRBJ2-7, the V gene TRBV2; TRBD2 is a possible D gene (5 bases). CDR1 SNHLY and CDR2 FYNNEI come from the germline V gene. The CDR3 covers 15 residues. With 6 bases removed from V and 2 bases from J, the gap between germline ends came to 17 bases.

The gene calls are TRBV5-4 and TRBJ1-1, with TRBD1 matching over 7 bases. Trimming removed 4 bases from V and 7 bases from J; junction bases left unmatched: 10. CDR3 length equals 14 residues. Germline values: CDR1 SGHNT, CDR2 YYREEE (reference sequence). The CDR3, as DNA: TGTGCCAGCAGCCCCAAGGGGGCTGACTATGAAGCTTTCTTT. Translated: CASSPKGADYEAFF.

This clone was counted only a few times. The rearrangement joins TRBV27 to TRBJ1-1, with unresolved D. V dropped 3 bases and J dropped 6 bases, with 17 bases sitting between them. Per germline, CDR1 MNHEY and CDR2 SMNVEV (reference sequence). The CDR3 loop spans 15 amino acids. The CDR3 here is CASSFTFTGIAEAFF. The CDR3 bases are TGTGCCAGCAGTTTCACTTTTACGGGGATCGCTGAAGCTTTCTTT.

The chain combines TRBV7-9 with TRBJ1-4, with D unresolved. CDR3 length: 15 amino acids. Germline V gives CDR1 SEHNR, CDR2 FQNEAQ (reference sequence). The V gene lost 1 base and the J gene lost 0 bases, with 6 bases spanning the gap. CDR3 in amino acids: CASSLVLATNEKLFF. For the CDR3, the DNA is TGTGCCAGCAGCTTAGTCCTCGCAACTAATGAAAAACTGTTTTTT. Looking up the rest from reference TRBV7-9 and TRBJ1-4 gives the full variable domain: DTGVSQNPRHKITKRGQNVTFRCDPISEHNRLYWYRQTLGQGPEFLTYFQNEAQLEKSRLLSDRFSAERPKGSFSTLEIQRTEQGDSAMYLCASSLVLATNEKLFFGSGTQLSVL.

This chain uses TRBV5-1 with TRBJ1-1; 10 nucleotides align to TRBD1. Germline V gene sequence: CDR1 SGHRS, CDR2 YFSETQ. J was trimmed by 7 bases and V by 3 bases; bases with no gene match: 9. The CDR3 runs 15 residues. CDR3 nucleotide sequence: TGCGCCAGCAGCTCCCCTCGGGACAGGGGTGTTGAAGCTTTCTTT. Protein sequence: CASSSPRDRGVEAFF.

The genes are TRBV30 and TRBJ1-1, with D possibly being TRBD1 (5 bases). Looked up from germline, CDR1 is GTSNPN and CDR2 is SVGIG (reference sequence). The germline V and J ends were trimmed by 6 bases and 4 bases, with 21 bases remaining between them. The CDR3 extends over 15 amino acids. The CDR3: CACSLEGKGGTEAFF. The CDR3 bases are TGTGCCTGTTCCTTGGAGGGGAAAGGTGGCACTGAAGCTTTCTTT.